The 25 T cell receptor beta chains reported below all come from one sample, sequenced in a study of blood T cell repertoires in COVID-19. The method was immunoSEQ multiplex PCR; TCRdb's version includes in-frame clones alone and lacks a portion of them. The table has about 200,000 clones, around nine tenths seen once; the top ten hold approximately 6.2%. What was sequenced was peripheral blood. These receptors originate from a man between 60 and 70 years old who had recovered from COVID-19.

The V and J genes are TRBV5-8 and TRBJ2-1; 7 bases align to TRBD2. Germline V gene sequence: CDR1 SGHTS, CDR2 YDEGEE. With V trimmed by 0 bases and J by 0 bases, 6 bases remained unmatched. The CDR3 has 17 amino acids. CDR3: CASSLESGGISYNEQFF. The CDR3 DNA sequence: TGTGCCAGCAGCTTGGAATCCGGGGGGATCTCCTACAATGAGCAGTTCTTC.

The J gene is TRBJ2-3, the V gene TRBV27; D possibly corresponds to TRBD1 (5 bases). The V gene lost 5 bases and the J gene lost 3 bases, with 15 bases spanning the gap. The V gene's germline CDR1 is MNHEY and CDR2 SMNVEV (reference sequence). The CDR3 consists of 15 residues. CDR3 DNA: TGTGCCAGCAGTCTCAGGGCGATCGGGACAGATACGCAGTATTTT. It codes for CASSLRAIGTDTQYF.

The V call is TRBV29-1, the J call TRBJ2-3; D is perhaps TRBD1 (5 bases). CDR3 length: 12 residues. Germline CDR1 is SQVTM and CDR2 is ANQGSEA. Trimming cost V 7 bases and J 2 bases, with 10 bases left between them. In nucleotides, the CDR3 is TGCAGCGCGCGACAGAACACAGATACGCAGTATTTT. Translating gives CSARQNTDTQYF.

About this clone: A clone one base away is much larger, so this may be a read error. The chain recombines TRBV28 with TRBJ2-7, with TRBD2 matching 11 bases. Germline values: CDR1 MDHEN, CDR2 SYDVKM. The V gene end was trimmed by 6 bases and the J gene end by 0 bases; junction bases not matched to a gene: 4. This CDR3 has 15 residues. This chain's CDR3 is CASSIGTSGSYEQYF. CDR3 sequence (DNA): TGTGCCAGCAGCATCGGGACTAGCGGCTCCTACGAGCAGTACTTC. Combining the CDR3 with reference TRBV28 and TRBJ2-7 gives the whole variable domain DVKVTQSSRYLVKRTGEKVFLECVQDMDHENMFWYRQDPGLGLRLIYFSYDVKMKEKGDIPEGYSVSREKKERFSLILESASTNQTSMYLCASSIGTSGSYEQYFGPGTRLTVT.

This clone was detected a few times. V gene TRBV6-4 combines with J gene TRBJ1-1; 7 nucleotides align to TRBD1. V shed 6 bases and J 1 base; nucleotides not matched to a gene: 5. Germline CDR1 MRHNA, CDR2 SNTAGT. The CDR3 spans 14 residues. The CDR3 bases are TGTGCCAGCAGACCGGGACAGCAGAACACTGAAGCTTTCTTT. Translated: CASRPGQQNTEAFF.

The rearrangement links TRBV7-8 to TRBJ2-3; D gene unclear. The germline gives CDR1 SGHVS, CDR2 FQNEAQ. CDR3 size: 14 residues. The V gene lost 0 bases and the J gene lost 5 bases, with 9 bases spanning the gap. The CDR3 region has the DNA TGTGCCAGCAGCTTAGCGCTCAGGCTAGATACGCAGTATTTT. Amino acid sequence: CASSLALRLDTQYF. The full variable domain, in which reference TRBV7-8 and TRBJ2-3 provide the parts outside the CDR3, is GAGVSQSPRYKVAKRGQDVALRCDPISGHVSLFWYQQALGQGPEFLTYFQNEAQLDKSGLPSDRFFAERPEGSVSTLKIQRTQQEDSAVYLCASSLALRLDTQYFGPGTRLTVL.

The CDR3 region has the DNA TGTGCCATCACCAGAGACAGGGGGATTGGAACTGAAGCTTTCTTT. It encodes CAITRDRGIGTEAFF. V and J are TRBV10-3 and TRBJ1-1; 9 bases line up with TRBD1. Germline assignment: CDR1 ENHRY and CDR2 SYGVKD. Trimming removed 7 bases from V and 5 bases from J; junction bases left unmatched: 11. This CDR3 is built from 15 residues.

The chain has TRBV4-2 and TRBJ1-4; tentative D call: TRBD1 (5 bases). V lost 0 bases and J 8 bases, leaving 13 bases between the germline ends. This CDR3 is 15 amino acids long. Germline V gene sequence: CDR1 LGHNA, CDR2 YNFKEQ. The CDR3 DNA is TGTGCCAGCAGCCAAGATGCGGCAGGGTGGGAAAAACTGTTTTTT. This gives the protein CASSQDAAGWEKLFF.

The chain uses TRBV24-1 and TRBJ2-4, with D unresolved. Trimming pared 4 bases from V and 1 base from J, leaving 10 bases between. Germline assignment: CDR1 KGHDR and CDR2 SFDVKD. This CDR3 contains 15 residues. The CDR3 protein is CATSEGFGAKNIQYF. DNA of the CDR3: TGTGCCACCAGTGAAGGATTCGGGGCCAAAAACATTCAGTACTTC.

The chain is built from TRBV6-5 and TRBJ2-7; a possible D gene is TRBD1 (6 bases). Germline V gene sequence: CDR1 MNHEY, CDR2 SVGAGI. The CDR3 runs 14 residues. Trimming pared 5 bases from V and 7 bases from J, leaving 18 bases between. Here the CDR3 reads CASSPSNRVREQYF. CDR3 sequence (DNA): TGTGCCAGCAGTCCATCGAACAGGGTTAGAGAGCAGTACTTC.

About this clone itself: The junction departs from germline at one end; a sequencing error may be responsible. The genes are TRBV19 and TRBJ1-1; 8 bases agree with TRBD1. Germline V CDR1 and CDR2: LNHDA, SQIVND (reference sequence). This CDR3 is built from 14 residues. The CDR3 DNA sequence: TGTGCCAGCAGTACCTGGACAGGGCGGACTGAAGCTTTCTTT. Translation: CASSTWTGRTEAFF.

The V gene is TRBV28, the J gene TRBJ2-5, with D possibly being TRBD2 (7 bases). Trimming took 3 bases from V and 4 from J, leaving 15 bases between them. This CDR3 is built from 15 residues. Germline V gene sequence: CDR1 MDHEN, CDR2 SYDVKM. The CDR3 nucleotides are TGTGCCAGCAGTTTGCAAGGGGGGGGCGTAGAGACCCAGTACTTC. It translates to CASSLQGGGVETQYF.

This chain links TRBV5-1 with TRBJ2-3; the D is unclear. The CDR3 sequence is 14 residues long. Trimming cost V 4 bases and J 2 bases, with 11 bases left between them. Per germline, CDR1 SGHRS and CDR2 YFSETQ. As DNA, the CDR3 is TGCGCCAGCAGCCCTGCGGATCTCACAGATACGCAGTATTTT. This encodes CASSPADLTDTQYF.

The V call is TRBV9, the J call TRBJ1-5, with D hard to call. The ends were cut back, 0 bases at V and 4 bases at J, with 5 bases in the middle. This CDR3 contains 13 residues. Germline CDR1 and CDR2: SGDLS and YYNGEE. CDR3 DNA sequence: TGTGCCAGCAGCGTAGCGGGGAATCAGCCCCAGCATTTT. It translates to CASSVAGNQPQHF. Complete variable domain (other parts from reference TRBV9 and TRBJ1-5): DSGVTQTPKHLITATGQRVTLRCSPRSGDLSVYWYQQSLDQGLQFLIQYYNGEERAKGNILERFSAQQFPDLHSELNLSSLELGDSALYFCASSVAGNQPQHFGDGTRLSIL.

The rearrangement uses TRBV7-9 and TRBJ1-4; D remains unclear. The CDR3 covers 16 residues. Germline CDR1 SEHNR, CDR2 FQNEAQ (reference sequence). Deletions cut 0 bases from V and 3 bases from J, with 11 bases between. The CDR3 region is CASSLALATSNEKLFF. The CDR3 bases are TGTGCCAGCAGCTTAGCCCTAGCTACGTCTAATGAAAAACTGTTTTTT.

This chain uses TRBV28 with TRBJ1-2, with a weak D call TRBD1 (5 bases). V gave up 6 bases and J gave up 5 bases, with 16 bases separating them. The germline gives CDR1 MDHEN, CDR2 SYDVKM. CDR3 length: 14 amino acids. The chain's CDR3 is CASSPPQGSYGYTF. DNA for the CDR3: TGTGCCAGCAGCCCACCTCAGGGTAGTTATGGCTACACCTTC.

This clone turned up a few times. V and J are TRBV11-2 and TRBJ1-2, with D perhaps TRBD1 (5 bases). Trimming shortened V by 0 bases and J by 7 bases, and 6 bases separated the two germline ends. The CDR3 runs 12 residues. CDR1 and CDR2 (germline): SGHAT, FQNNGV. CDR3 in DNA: TGTGCCAGCAGCTTAGACAGGGTTGGCTACACCTTC. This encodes CASSLDRVGYTF.

Here the CDR3 DNA reads TGTGCCAGCTCACCCGACAGGGGGCCTTCACCCCTCCACTTT. Translation gives CASSPDRGPSPLHF. This chain connects TRBV18 to TRBJ1-6; 10 nucleotides match TRBD1. Losses at the gene ends were 3 bases for V and 9 bases for J; bases not matched to a gene: 2. CDR1 is KGHSH, CDR2 LQKENI, per germline. This CDR3 region has 14 residues.

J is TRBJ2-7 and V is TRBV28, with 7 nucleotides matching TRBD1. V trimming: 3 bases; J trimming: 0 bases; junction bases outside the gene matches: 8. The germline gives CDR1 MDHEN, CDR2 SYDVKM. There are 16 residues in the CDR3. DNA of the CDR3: TGTGCCAGCAGTTTCCGGGGACAGTTTAGCTCCTACGAGCAGTACTTC. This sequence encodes CASSFRGQFSSYEQYF.

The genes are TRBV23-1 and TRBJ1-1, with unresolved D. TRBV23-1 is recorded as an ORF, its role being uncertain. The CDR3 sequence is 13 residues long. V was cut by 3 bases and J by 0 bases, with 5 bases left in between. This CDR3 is CASSQGLNTEAFF. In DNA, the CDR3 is TGCGCCAGCAGTCAGGGCCTGAACACTGAAGCTTTCTTT.

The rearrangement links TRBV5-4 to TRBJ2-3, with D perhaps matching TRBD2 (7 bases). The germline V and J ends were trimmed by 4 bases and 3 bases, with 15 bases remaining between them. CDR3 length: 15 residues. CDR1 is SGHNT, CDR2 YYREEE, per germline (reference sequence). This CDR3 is CASSPGGAQTDTQYF. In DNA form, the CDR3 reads TGTGCCAGCAGCCCTGGGGGGGCACAGACAGATACGCAGTATTTT.

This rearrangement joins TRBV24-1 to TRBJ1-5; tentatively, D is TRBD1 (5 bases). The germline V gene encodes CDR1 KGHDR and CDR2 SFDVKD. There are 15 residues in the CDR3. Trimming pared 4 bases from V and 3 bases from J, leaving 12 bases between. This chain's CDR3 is CATSDPGGDNQPQHF. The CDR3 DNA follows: TGTGCCACCAGTGACCCCGGGGGGGACAATCAGCCCCAGCATTTT.

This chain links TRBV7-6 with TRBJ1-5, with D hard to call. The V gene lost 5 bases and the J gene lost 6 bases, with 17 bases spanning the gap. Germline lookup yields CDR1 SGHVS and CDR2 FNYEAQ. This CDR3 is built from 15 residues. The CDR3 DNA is TGTGCCAGCAGCCCAGAACTGTTCTCGGGTCAGCCCCAGCATTTT. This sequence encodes CASSPELFSGQPQHF. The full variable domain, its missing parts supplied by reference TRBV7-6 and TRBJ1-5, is GAGVSQSPRYKVTKRGQDVALRCDPISGHVSLYWYRQALGQGPEFLTYFNYEAQQDKSGLPNDRFSAERPEGSISTLTIQRTEQRDSAMYRCASSPELFSGQPQHFGDGTRLSIL.

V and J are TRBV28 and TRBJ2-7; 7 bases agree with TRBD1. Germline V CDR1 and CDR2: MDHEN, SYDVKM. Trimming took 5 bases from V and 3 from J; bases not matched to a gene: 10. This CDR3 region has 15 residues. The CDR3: CASSTPSTGIYEQYF. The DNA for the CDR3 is TGTGCCAGCAGTACCCCGTCGACAGGGATCTACGAGCAGTACTTC.

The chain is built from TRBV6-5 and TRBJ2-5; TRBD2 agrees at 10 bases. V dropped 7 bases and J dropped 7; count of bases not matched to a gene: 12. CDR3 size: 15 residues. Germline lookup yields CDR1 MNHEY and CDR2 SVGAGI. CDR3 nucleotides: TGTGCCAGCACCCCGGGACTAGCGACCCCAGGGACCCAGTACTTC. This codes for CASTPGLATPGTQYF.